This entry features one T cell receptor (beta chain) sequence. The antigen is undetermined. These data originate in a study of cytomegalovirus exposure and HLA in healthy donors. Study background: A preliminary data release comprised roughly 80 million unique TCRs obtained from HLA-typed donors.

PCR involved 60 Vbeta and 13 Jbeta primers. Profiled with immunoSEQ multiplex PCR; TCRdb holds only in-frame clones, not every one. This table has 110,000 to 150,000 clones, approximately 79% appearing once. CDR1 MDHEN and CDR2 SYDVKM come from the germline V gene. Trimming cost V 3 bases and J 10 bases, with 15 bases left between them. The CDR3 contains 13 residues. General study points: About 87% or about 30% of the time was how often most TCR beta V segments were productive, according to an earlier analysis. In a later analysis, CMV-associated beta chains were mostly HLA-associated, it appeared. It was reported that TCR beta sequences correctly inferred the HLA-A and HLA-B alleles for most subjects.

The chain combines TRBV28 with TRBJ1-2; no firm D call. Sample: PBMCs. The receptor was isolated from a female donor in good health and CMV-seronegative. The CDR3 DNA is TGTGCCAGCAGTTTCGAGATTAGTGCATACTACACCTTC. It is translated as CASSFEISAYYTF.